What follows are 3 T cell receptor beta chains derived from one specimen sequenced in a study of cytomegalovirus exposure and HLA in healthy donors. Some clones are missing from TCRdb's copy, which holds only in-frame ones; the method was immunoSEQ multiplex PCR. The sample consists of about 130,000 clones, about 88% of them appearing once. Material: PBMCs. These receptors were taken from a woman under 30 in good health and CMV-seropositive.

The rearrangement links TRBV4-2 to TRBJ2-5, with 11 bases identical to TRBD2. V lost 3 bases and J lost 2; bases outside the gene matches: 5. This CDR3 is built from 16 residues. Germline V gives CDR1 LGHNA, CDR2 YNFKEQ. CDR3 nucleotides: TGTGCCAGCAGCCAGTACTTAGCGGGGGGGCAAGAGACCCAGTACTTC. The encoded protein is CASSQYLAGGQETQYF.

V and J are TRBV5-1 and TRBJ2-1, with D tentatively TRBD2 (6 bases). The V end lost 0 bases, the J end lost 5 bases, and 12 bases lay between the germline ends. The CDR3 has 15 amino acids. Per the germline V gene, CDR1 is SGHRS and CDR2 is YFSETQ. The CDR3 region is CASSLEASDHNEQFF. CDR3 nucleotide sequence: TGCGCCAGCAGCTTGGAGGCTAGCGACCACAATGAGCAGTTCTTC.

The V and J genes are TRBV7-8 and TRBJ2-3, with TRBD1 matching over 8 bases. J was trimmed by 2 bases and V by 1 base; bases with no gene match: 8. This CDR3 spans 17 amino acids. The V gene's germline CDR1 is SGHVS and CDR2 FQNEAQ. DNA of the CDR3: TGTGCCAGCAGCTTAGGAGTACAGGGGGATTTCACAGATACGCAGTATTTT. Residues: CASSLGVQGDFTDTQYF.